A single sample is the source of the 12 T cell receptor beta chains below, sequenced in a study of tumor and adjacent non-tumor tissue in lung cancer. A modified ARM-PCR protocol with three rounds of nested PCR amplified TCRbeta. TCRdb re-called the multiplex PCR reads with MiXCR, one entry per CDR3 protein. This sample yields under 150,000 distinct CDR3 sequences, of which around 66% are seen a single time; roughly 18% belongs to the top ten. No cell sorting was done before RNA was extracted from the tissue. Source material: lung tumor tissue. The origin of the receptors is a man in his sixties with small cell lung cancer.

This clonotype was seen only a few times. This chain links TRBV6-5 with TRBJ2-4; weak D call: TRBD1 (6 bases). V was shortened by 6 bases and J by 2 bases, with 11 bases between the two germline ends. Per the germline V gene, CDR1 is MNHEY and CDR2 is SVGAGI. This CDR3 contains 14 residues. The CDR3 loop is CASSQDRTKNIQYF. CDR3 bases: TGTGCCAGCAGCCAAGACAGGACCAAAAACATTCAGTACTTC.

The J gene is TRBJ2-1, the V gene TRBV7-9; 10 positions match TRBD2. The CDR3 runs 14 residues. The V gene's germline CDR1 is SEHNR and CDR2 FQNEAQ (reference sequence). The V segment lost 5 bases and the J segment 5 bases; nucleotides outside the gene matches: 3. CDR3 loop: CASSPTSGNNEQFF. In DNA form, the CDR3 reads TGTGCCAGCAGCCCTACTAGCGGGAACAATGAGCAGTTCTTC. Full variable domain (rest looked up from reference TRBV7-9 and TRBJ2-1): DTGVSQNPRHKITKRGQNVTFRCDPISEHNRLYWYRQTLGQGPEFLTYFQNEAQLEKSRLLSDRFSAERPKGSFSTLEIQRTEQGDSAMYLCASSPTSGNNEQFFGPGTRLTVL.

This clonotype was detected ten times or more. This chain connects TRBV10-3 to TRBJ2-7; the D gene is possibly TRBD1 (6 bases). Trimming removed 0 bases from V and 6 bases from J, with 9 bases in between. CDR1 is ENHRY, CDR2 SYGVKD, per germline. The CDR3 extends over 13 amino acids. CDR3 loop: CAISESWTVEQYV. CDR3 DNA sequence: TGTGCCATCAGTGAGTCTTGGACAGTCGAGCAGTACGTC.

By proportion, this clonotype is medium-sized. The chain recombines TRBV12-3 or TRBV12-4 with TRBJ2-1, with no clear D. Deletions cut 3 bases from V and 6 bases from J, with 3 bases between. The CDR3 extends over 11 amino acids. CDR3 sequence (DNA): TGTGCCAGCAGTTTCGTCAATGAGCAGTTCTTC. Translated, it gives CASSFVNEQFF.

This clonotype was found once. Possible read error: a much larger clone is one base away. The V and J genes are TRBV6-1 and TRBJ2-5; a weak D match, TRBD2 (6 bases). Germline CDR1 reads MNHNS; CDR2 reads SASEGT. The CDR3 sequence is 14 residues long. Trimming took off 6 bases at V and 7 bases at J, with 18 bases between the two ends. The CDR3 here is CASRTGGIVVTQYF. The CDR3 bases are TGTGCCAGCAGAACTGGCGGGATTGTCGTGACCCAGTACTTC.

Concerning this clonotype: Since a much larger clone is just one base distant, this may be a read error. The chain joins TRBV30 to TRBJ2-1; 7 positions agree with TRBD2. There are 14 residues in the CDR3. The J segment lost 7 bases and the V segment lost 2 bases, leaving 8 bases of the junction unmatched. Germline V gene sequence: CDR1 GTSNPN, CDR2 SVGIG (reference sequence). CDR3 DNA sequence: TGTGCCTGGAGTACTAGCGCGTTTGAGAATGAGCAGTTCTTC. It specifies CAWSTSAFENEQFF.

The gene calls are TRBV5-6 and TRBJ2-7; D unclear. Germline values: CDR1 SGHDT, CDR2 YYEEEE. The CDR3 extends over 13 amino acids. In DNA form, the CDR3 reads TGTGCCAGCGGCCTGGGTCGCGCCTACGAGCGGTACGTC. Encoded protein: CASGLGRAYERYV.

This chain links TRBV11-3 with TRBJ2-3; D is possibly TRBD2 (6 bases). Between the trimmed V and J ends, which lost 9 bases and 2 bases, there was a span of 24 bases. The germline gives CDR1 SGHNT, CDR2 YENEEA. This CDR3 has 17 amino acids. CDR3: CASSGIESGSPTDTQYF. In DNA, the CDR3 is TGTGCCAGTAGCGGAATAGAGAGCGGTTCCCCCACAGATACGCAGTATTTT.

V gene TRBV6-5 combines with J gene TRBJ2-7; 9 positions match TRBD2. The CDR3 length is 15 residues. The germline gives CDR1 MNHEY, CDR2 SVGAGI. Trimming cost V 10 bases and J 3 bases; bases outside gene matches: 13. CDR3: CATRGGLAPGYEQYV. The CDR3 bases are TGTGCCACCAGGGGGGGACTAGCACCAGGCTACGAGCAGTACGTC.

As for this clonotype: A much larger clonotype is one base distant, so this may be a read error. The chain links TRBV12-3 or TRBV12-4 to TRBJ2-5; a possible D gene is TRBD1 (5 bases). The CDR3 totals 14 residues. Here the CDR3 reads CASSLDRSQGTQYF. The DNA for the CDR3 is TGTGCCAGCAGTTTAGACAGGAGCCAAGGGACCCAGTACTTC.

The table lists this clonotype with a few counts. CDR3 amino acids: CASSTNRGSSYEQYF. In DNA form, the CDR3 reads TGTGCCAGCAGCACAAACAGGGGGTCCTCCTACGAGCAGTACTTC. The chain joins TRBV11-3 to TRBJ2-7; 8 bases align to TRBD1. The CDR3 is 15 amino acids. Germline values: CDR1 SGHNT, CDR2 YENEEA. V was clipped by 5 bases and J by 0 bases; unmatched bases: 6.

This clonotype was seen only a few times. This CDR3 reads CASSWLEAREKLFF. Written as DNA, the CDR3 is TGTGCCAGCAGTTGGTTGGAGGCGCGGGAAAAACTGTTTTTT. V gene TRBV6-6 combines with J gene TRBJ1-4; D is unclear. CDR1 MNHNY and CDR2 SVGAGI come from the germline V gene (reference sequence). The V and J ends lost 4 bases and 8 bases respectively, with 14 bases between them. This CDR3 spans 14 amino acids.